Following are 14 T cell receptor beta chains from one sample sequenced in a study of cytotoxic CD8 clonotypes in ibrutinib-treated CLL. Sequenced by immunoSEQ multiplex PCR; TCRdb stores in-frame clones only, minus some. Of tens of thousands of clones detected, around 83% appear once; the ten largest clones hold roughly 5%. This specimen consisted of PBMCs, obtained before ibrutinib treatment. These receptors all come from a human donor with chronic lymphocytic leukemia.

This sequence joins TRBV7-8 and TRBJ1-1; tentatively, D is TRBD1 (6 bases). In germline, CDR1 is SGHVS, CDR2 FQNEAQ. The CDR3 has 14 amino acids. With 5 bases removed from V and 1 base from J, the gap between germline ends came to 11 bases. This CDR3 reads CASSAGTPNTEAFF. The CDR3 nucleotides are TGTGCCAGCAGCGCGGGGACACCGAACACTGAAGCTTTCTTT.

The V and J genes are TRBV6-5 and TRBJ1-1; D uncertain. This CDR3 contains 14 residues. CDR1 is MNHEY, CDR2 SVGAGI, per germline. Trimming pared 2 bases from V and 0 bases from J, leaving 7 bases between. The CDR3 nucleotides read TGTGCCAGCAGTTACCAGTCCATGAACACTGAAGCTTTCTTT. Translating gives CASSYQSMNTEAFF.

The chain links TRBV28 to TRBJ1-1, with D perhaps matching TRBD1 (5 bases). The CDR3 consists of 15 residues. Germline V lookup: CDR1 MDHEN, CDR2 SYDVKM. V lost 3 bases and J lost 1, with 12 bases in between. Here the CDR3 reads CASSFQRRGNTEAFF. CDR3 nucleotides: TGTGCCAGCAGTTTCCAGAGGAGGGGGAACACTGAAGCTTTCTTT.

The rearrangement uses TRBV29-1 and TRBJ1-1; D gene uncertain. Germline CDR1 SQVTM, CDR2 ANQGSEA. The CDR3 loop spans 13 amino acids. Trimming stripped 4 bases from V and 5 bases from J, with 14 bases between. The CDR3 DNA reads TGCAGCGTTGGGCCAGGAGGAGAGACTGAAGCTTTCTTT. Translated: CSVGPGGETEAFF.

The CDR3 sequence: CASSRGEAAGGAYEQYF. The CDR3 region has the DNA TGTGCCAGCAGCCGAGGGGAGGCAGCGGGAGGCGCCTACGAGCAGTACTTC. The chain couples TRBV7-2 to TRBJ2-7; 9 bases match TRBD2. The trim removed 5 bases at V and 2 bases at J, leaving 13 bases unmatched. The CDR3 loop spans 17 amino acids. Germline assignment: CDR1 SGHTA and CDR2 FQGNSA.

The V and J genes are TRBV7-3 and TRBJ1-5, with D maybe TRBD1 (5 bases). This CDR3 is 15 amino acids long. Trimming removed 2 bases from V and 7 bases from J, with 15 bases in between. The V gene's germline CDR1 is SGHTA and CDR2 FQGTGA. The CDR3: CASSLGAQGYQPQHF. CDR3 DNA sequence: TGTGCCAGCAGCTTAGGGGCTCAGGGTTACCAGCCCCAGCATTTT.

The chain links TRBV6-4 to TRBJ2-1; 7 bases match TRBD2. The CDR3 covers 16 residues. Germline V gives CDR1 MRHNA, CDR2 SNTAGT. V dropped 2 bases and J dropped 0; count of bases not matched to a gene: 4. CDR3 protein: CASSDGSSGSYNEQFF. The DNA of the CDR3 is TGTGCCAGCAGTGACGGTTCTAGCGGCTCCTACAATGAGCAGTTCTTC.

V and J are TRBV4-1 and TRBJ2-7, with 9 bases aligning to TRBD1. The V segment lost 0 bases and the J segment 0 bases; nucleotides outside the gene matches: 6. This CDR3 spans 17 amino acids. CDR1 is MGHRA and CDR2 is YSYEKL in the germline V gene. CDR3 loop: CASSQDRTGASSYEQYF. The CDR3 nucleotides are TGCGCCAGCAGCCAAGATCGGACAGGGGCTAGCTCCTACGAGCAGTACTTC.

The chain carries TRBV7-9 and TRBJ2-3; D perhaps matches TRBD1 (6 bases). Trimming cost V 3 bases and J 4 bases, with 14 bases left between them. Per the germline V gene, CDR1 is SEHNR and CDR2 is FQNEAQ (reference sequence). The CDR3 is 15 residues long. The CDR3 loop reads CASSFLRTAADTQYF. CDR3 bases: TGTGCCAGCAGCTTCTTGAGGACAGCGGCAGATACGCAGTATTTT. The variable domain in full, with the rest retrieved from reference TRBV7-9 and TRBJ2-3, is DTGVSQNPRHKITKRGQNVTFRCDPISEHNRLYWYRQTLGQGPEFLTYFQNEAQLEKSRLLSDRFSAERPKGSFSTLEIQRTEQGDSAMYLCASSFLRTAADTQYFGPGTRLTVL.

The chain carries TRBV6-1 and TRBJ1-2, with TRBD1 identical over 9 bases. The CDR3 is 12 amino acids. V lost 8 bases to trimming and J lost 4 bases; unmatched junction nucleotides: 2. Germline V lookup: CDR1 MNHNS, CDR2 SASEGT. The chain's CDR3 is CASLTGGYGYTF. DNA of the CDR3: TGTGCCAGCCTGACAGGGGGCTATGGCTACACCTTC.

V usage is TRBV7-2 and J usage is TRBJ1-2; possibly TRBD1 for D (6 bases). CDR3 size: 13 residues. Trimming took 5 bases from V and 6 from J, leaving 13 bases between them. Per germline, CDR1 SGHTA and CDR2 FQGNSA. The CDR3, as DNA: TGTGCCAGCAGCGTTATTTACAGGGATGGCTACACCTTC. It codes for CASSVIYRDGYTF.

V is TRBV5-6 and J is TRBJ2-7; D is undetermined. Trimming took off 2 bases at V and 3 bases at J, with 15 bases between the two ends. The CDR3 has 15 amino acids. CDR1 and CDR2 (germline): SGHDT, YYEEEE. CDR3 nucleotides: TGTGCCAGCAGCTTTAGGTCTACAGTAGACTACGAGCAGTACTTC. Encoded protein: CASSFRSTVDYEQYF.

This clone was seen only once. An end of the junction does not agree with germline; a read error may underlie this. V gene TRBV10-2 combines with J gene TRBJ2-7, with D unresolved. This CDR3 contains 11 residues. Germline V CDR1 and CDR2: WSHSY, SAAADI. CDR3: CASSDFPYLNF. The CDR3 nucleotides are TGCGCCAGCAGTGACTTCCCCTACTTAAACTTC.

The chain employs TRBV10-1 and TRBJ2-1; 13 bases agree with TRBD2. With 3 bases clipped from V and 9 bases from J, the junction kept 11 bases outside the gene matches. This CDR3 region has 17 residues. From germline, CDR1 is WNHNN and CDR2 SYGVQD (reference sequence). The CDR3 is CASSDSGLAGTGGEQFF. For the CDR3, the DNA is TGCGCCAGCAGTGATTCGGGACTAGCGGGAACGGGGGGTGAGCAGTTCTTC.